What follows describes a single T cell receptor beta chain. J was trimmed by 7 bases and V by 9 bases; bases with no gene match: 8. The germline V gene has CDR1 SNHLY and CDR2 FYNNEI. The CDR3 covers 13 residues. Per the study methods: By means of reference gene primer amplification, nucleated cell counts were estimated. The table came from immunoSEQ multiplex PCR; TCRdb's copy has only in-frame clones and leaves some out. V and J calls and clone size are copied from that table; D and trimming were computed from the DNA. The table has about 280,000 clones, about nine tenths seen once. This specimen comes from a study of blood T cell repertoires in COVID-19. Study summary: COVID-19 samples from acute and convalescent phases originated in the United States, Italy and Spain. PBMCs, B-cell-depleted T cells, or T cells were the source of the cDNA or gDNA that made up the material.

Sequencing was carried out using peripheral blood. The genes are TRBV2 and TRBJ2-1, with 8 positions matching TRBD1. This TCR was sampled from a woman aged 25 to 39 with COVID-19, enrolled during active disease. CDR3 in amino acids: CASTTGVGNEQFF. The DNA of the CDR3 is TGTGCCAGTACGACAGGGGTAGGGAATGAGCAGTTCTTC.